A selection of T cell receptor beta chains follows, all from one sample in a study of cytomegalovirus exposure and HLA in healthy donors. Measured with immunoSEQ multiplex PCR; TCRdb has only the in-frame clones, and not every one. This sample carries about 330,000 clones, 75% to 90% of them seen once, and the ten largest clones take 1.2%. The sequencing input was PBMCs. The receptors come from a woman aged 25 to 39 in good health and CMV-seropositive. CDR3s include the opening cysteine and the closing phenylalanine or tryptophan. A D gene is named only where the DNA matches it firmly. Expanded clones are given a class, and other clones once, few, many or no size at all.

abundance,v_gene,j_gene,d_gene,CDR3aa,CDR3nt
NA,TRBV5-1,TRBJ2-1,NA,CASSLSGADEQFF,TGCGCCAGCAGCTTGAGTGGGGCTGATGAGCAGTTCTTC
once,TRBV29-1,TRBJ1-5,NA,CSVEWPGRRNQPQHF,TGCAGCGTTGAATGGCCCGGGAGGCGGAATCAGCCCCAGCATTTT
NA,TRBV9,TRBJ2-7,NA,CASSPGSSYEQYF,TGTGCCAGCAGCCCCGGATCTTCCTACGAGCAGTACTTC
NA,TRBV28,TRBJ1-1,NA,CASSLLLTANTEAFF,TGTGCCAGCAGTTTATTACTAACGGCGAACACTGAAGCTTTCTTT
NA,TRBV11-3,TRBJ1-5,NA,CASREGRGDQPQHF,TGTGCCAGCAGGGAGGGAAGGGGGGATCAGCCCCAGCATTTT
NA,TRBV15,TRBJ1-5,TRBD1,CATSSVTQGAHQPQHF,TGTGCCACCAGCAGCGTAACCCAGGGGGCCCATCAGCCCCAGCATTTT
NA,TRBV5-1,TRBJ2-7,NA,CASRQAGGSYEQYF,TGCGCCAGCAGGCAGGCAGGAGGCTCCTACGAGCAGTACTTC
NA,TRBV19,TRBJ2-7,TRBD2,CASSRLAGSYEQYF,TGTGCCAGTAGTAGACTAGCGGGATCGTACGAGCAGTACTTC
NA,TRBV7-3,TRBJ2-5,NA,CASSPLASETQYF,TGTGCCAGCAGCCCCCTTGCGTCGGAGACCCAGTACTTC
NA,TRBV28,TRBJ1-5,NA,CASSPDRIQPQHF,TGTGCCAGCAGCCCTGACAGAATTCAGCCCCAGCATTTT
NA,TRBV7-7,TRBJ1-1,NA,CASRKRLNTEAFF,TGTGCCAGCAGGAAACGGTTAAACACTGAAGCTTTCTTT
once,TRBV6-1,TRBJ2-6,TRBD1,CASSGQGSGANVLTF,TGTGCCAGCAGTGGACAGGGGTCTGGGGCCAACGTCCTGACTTTC
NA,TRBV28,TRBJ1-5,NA,CASSAPDGIYSNQPQHF,TGTGCCAGCAGTGCTCCGGACGGGATCTATAGCAATCAGCCCCAGCATTTT
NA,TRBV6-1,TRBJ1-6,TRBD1,CASSERTGGYNSPLHF,TGTGCCAGCAGTGAAAGGACAGGGGGTTATAATTCACCCCTCCACTTT
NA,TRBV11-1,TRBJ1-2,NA,CASSLKRGAGYTF,TGTGCCAGCAGCTTAAAAAGAGGGGCTGGCTACACCTTC
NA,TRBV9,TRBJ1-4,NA,CASSVGTQTNEKLFF,TGTGCCAGCAGCGTCGGGACACAAACTAATGAAAAACTGTTTTTT
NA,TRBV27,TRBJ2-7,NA,CASSFVGRSYEQYF,TGTGCCAGCAGTTTTGTGGGGAGATCTTACGAGCAGTACTTC
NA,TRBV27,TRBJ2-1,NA,CASSLASHSYNEQFF,TGTGCCAGCAGTTTAGCTAGCCACTCCTACAATGAGCAGTTCTTC
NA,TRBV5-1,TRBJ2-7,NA,CASSLGLTGIYEQYF,TGCGCCAGCAGCTTGGGGCTGACTGGAATTTACGAGCAGTACTTC
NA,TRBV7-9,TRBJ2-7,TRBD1,CASSETGDYSYEQYF,TGTGCCAGCAGCGAAACAGGGGATTACTCCTACGAGCAGTACTTC
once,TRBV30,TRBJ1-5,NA,CAWSAGADQPQHF,TGTGCCTGGAGTGCGGGGGCCGATCAGCCCCAGCATTTT
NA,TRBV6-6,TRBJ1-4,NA,CASKTGGEKLFF,TGTGCCAGCAAGACAGGTGGTGAAAAACTGTTTTTT
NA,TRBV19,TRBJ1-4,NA,CASRLGTLRWEKLFF,TGTGCCAGTAGACTGGGGACTTTAAGGTGGGAAAAACTGTTTTTT
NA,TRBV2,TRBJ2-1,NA,CASSDRSKIYNEQFF,TGTGCCAGCAGTGATCGTAGTAAAATCTACAATGAGCAGTTCTTC
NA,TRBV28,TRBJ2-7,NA,CASSHDRPTTYEQYF,TGTGCCAGCAGTCATGACAGACCTACAACCTACGAGCAGTACTTC
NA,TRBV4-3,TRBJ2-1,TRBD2,CASSRSPAGAYNEQFF,TGCGCCAGCAGCCGATCGCCAGCGGGGGCCTACAATGAGCAGTTCTTC
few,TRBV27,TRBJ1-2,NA,CASSLSTGRSDYGYTF,TGTGCCAGCAGTTTAAGCACAGGGAGGTCGGACTATGGCTACACCTTC
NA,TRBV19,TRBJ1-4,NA,CASSIRVNATNEKLFF,TGTGCCAGTAGTATTAGGGTTAATGCAACTAATGAAAAACTGTTTTTT
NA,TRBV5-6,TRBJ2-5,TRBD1,CASKQGVGETQYF,TGTGCCAGCAAACAGGGGGTCGGGGAGACCCAGTACTTC
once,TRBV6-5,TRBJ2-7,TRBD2,CASSQTTSGEQYF,TGTGCCAGCAGCCAGACTACTAGCGGCGAGCAGTACTTC
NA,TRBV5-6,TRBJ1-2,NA,CASSLGGENHYGYTF,TGTGCCAGCAGCTTGGGGGGCGAGAACCACTATGGCTACACCTTC
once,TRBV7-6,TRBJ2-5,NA,CASSLDRNGPMQGSVETQYF,TGTGCCAGCAGCTTAGATCGAAACGGGCCGATGCAGGGGTCGGTGGAGACCCAGTACTTC
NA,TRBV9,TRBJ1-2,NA,CASSVDRTTF,TGTGCCAGCAGCGTAGATAGGACGACCTTC
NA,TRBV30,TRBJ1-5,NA,CAWSFLSNQPQHF,TGTGCCTGGAGTTTCCTTAGCAATCAGCCCCAGCATTTT
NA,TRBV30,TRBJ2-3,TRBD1,CAWSRTGGRTDTQYF,TGTGCCTGGAGTAGAACAGGGGGGAGAACAGATACGCAGTATTTT
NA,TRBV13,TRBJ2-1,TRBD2,CASRNSGSGNSDEQFF,TGTGCCAGCAGGAATAGCGGGTCGGGTAACAGCGATGAGCAGTTCTTC
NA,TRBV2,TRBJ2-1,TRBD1,CASSRTTGANEQFF,TGTGCCAGCAGTCGAACGACAGGGGCGAATGAGCAGTTCTTC
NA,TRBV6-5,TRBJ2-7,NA,CASRGGTTYEQYF,TGTGCCAGCAGGGGGGGCACCACCTACGAGCAGTACTTC
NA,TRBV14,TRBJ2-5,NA,CASSQDGQQGLQETQYF,TGTGCCAGCAGCCAAGACGGACAACAGGGTCTCCAGGAGACCCAGTACTTC
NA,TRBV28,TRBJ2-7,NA,CASSPGSYEQYF,TGTGCCAGCAGTCCCGGGTCCTACGAGCAGTACTTC
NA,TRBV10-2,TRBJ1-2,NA,CASSEGGGYGYTF,TGCGCCAGCAGTGAGGGAGGGGGCTATGGCTACACCTTC